This is a list of T cell receptor beta chains from one sample in a study of blood T cell repertoires in COVID-19. The assay was immunoSEQ multiplex PCR, and TCRdb's table has in-frame clones only and misses some. Here the sample spans a few hundred thousand clones, 75% to 90% being singletons. The specimen sequenced was PBMCs or T cells enriched from blood (not recorded which). The receptors here all came from a man aged 18 to 30 who had recovered from COVID-19. CDR3s include the opening cysteine and the closing phenylalanine or tryptophan. The D gene is left open where the match is weak. The size of a clone is reported for some rows only, either as once, few or many, or as a class for expanded clones.

j_gene | d_gene | abundance | v_gene | CDR3aa | CDR3nt
TRBJ2-4 | - | - | TRBV4-1 | CASSPLRELAKNIQYF | TGCGCCAGCAGTCCCCTCCGGGAACTAGCCAAAAACATTCAGTACTTC
TRBJ1-1 | - | - | TRBV14 | CASSQMAGWATEAFF | TGTGCCAGCAGCCAAATGGCAGGGTGGGCCACTGAAGCTTTCTTT
TRBJ2-7 | TRBD1 | once | TRBV5-1 | CASSPGTGGSYEQYF | TGCGCCAGCAGCCCTGGGACAGGGGGCTCGTACGAGCAGTACTTC
TRBJ1-1 | - | few | TRBV28 | CAVQSYTEAFF | TGTGCCGTACAGTCGTACACTGAAGCTTTCTTT
TRBJ2-3 | TRBD2 | - | TRBV10-1 | CASSESTLNSGGSTDTQYF | TGCGCCAGCAGTGAGTCGACTCTGAATAGCGGGGGGTCCACAGATACGCAGTATTTT
TRBJ2-1 | TRBD2 | - | TRBV7-9 | CASSPGLEEWGYNEQFF | TGTGCCAGCAGCCCCGGACTAGAAGAGTGGGGTTACAATGAGCAGTTCTTC
TRBJ2-6 | - | - | TRBV11-3 | CASSLEGALSGANVLTF | TGTGCCAGCAGCTTAGAGGGGGCTCTCTCTGGGGCCAACGTCCTGACTTTC
TRBJ2-3 | - | once | TRBV6-1 | CASSEQGGSDTQYF | TGTGCCAGCAGTGAACAGGGGGGTTCAGATACGCAGTATTTT
TRBJ2-3 | - | - | TRBV9 | CASSSRDFDTQYF | TGTGCCAGCAGCAGTAGGGACTTCGATACGCAGTATTTT
TRBJ1-1 | - | - | TRBV6-5 | CASSTDNTEAFF | TGTGCCAGTTCGACAGATAACACTGAAGCTTTCTTT
TRBJ2-1 | - | - | TRBV14 | CASSLEAGWREQFF | TGTGCCAGCAGCCTGGAGGCGGGGTGGCGGGAGCAGTTCTTC
TRBJ2-1 | TRBD2 | - | TRBV5-1 | CASSREGTSGSRHNEQFF | TGCGCCAGCAGCCGAGAAGGGACTAGCGGGAGTAGGCACAATGAGCAGTTCTTC
TRBJ2-7 | - | few | TRBV5-1 | CASSSGTNSYEQYF | TGCGCCAGCAGCTCCGGGACAAACTCCTACGAGCAGTACTTC
TRBJ2-1 | TRBD2 | - | TRBV7-7 | CASSLGAGGSDEQFF | TGTGCCAGCAGCCTGGGAGCGGGAGGTAGCGATGAGCAGTTCTTC
TRBJ2-7 | TRBD1 | - | TRBV6-6 | CASSRGLGTGAAYEQYF | TGTGCCAGCAGCCGAGGGCTAGGGACAGGGGCGGCCTACGAGCAGTACTTC
TRBJ2-7 | - | - | TRBV5-5 | CASSFSLGASYEQYF | TGTGCCAGCAGCTTTAGTTTAGGGGCTTCCTACGAGCAGTACTTC
TRBJ1-2 | - | - | TRBV18 | CASSPGSGGYGYTF | TGTGCCAGCTCACCGGGCTCCGGCGGGTATGGCTACACCTTC
TRBJ2-3 | - | - | TRBV18 | CASSPGSAFTDTQYF | TGTGCCAGCTCACCGGGTAGCGCCTTCACAGATACGCAGTATTTT
TRBJ1-2 | TRBD1 | - | TRBV6-5 | CASSYGTAGGDGYTF | TGTGCCAGCAGTTACGGGACCGCAGGGGGCGATGGCTACACCTTC
TRBJ1-2 | - | - | TRBV3-1/TRBV3-2 | CASSQDVRGGVYGYTF | TGTGCCAGCAGCCAAGACGTACGGGGGGGTGTCTATGGCTACACCTTC
TRBJ1-1 | TRBD1 | - | TRBV5-1 | CASSFTGDTEAFF | TGCGCCAGCAGCTTTACAGGGGATACTGAAGCTTTCTTT
TRBJ1-2 | - | - | TRBV19 | CASISRGEAYGYTF | TGTGCCAGTATCTCGCGGGGGGAGGCCTATGGCTACACCTTC
TRBJ2-1 | TRBD2 | - | TRBV7-9 | CASSPSSGISYNEQFF | TGTGCCAGCAGCCCCTCTAGCGGGATTTCCTACAATGAGCAGTTCTTC
TRBJ2-4 | TRBD2 | - | TRBV9 | CASSTRSGSYIQYF | TGTGCCAGCAGCACCAGGAGCGGGAGCTACATTCAGTACTTC
TRBJ1-2 | TRBD1 | once | TRBV4-2 | CASSQDRDSSYGYTF | TGTGCCAGCAGCCAAGACCGGGACAGCTCCTATGGCTACACCTTC
TRBJ1-2 | TRBD1 | - | TRBV6-2/TRBV6-3 | CASSKTGNYGYTF | TGTGCCAGCAGTAAGACAGGGAACTATGGCTACACCTTC
TRBJ2-7 | TRBD1 | - | TRBV29-1 | CSVGAGTGVSYEQYF | TGCAGCGTTGGCGCCGGGACAGGGGTCTCCTACGAGCAGTACTTC
TRBJ2-1 | TRBD2 | - | TRBV27 | CASSSWTSGSWGNEQFF | TGTGCCAGCAGTTCGTGGACTAGCGGTTCGTGGGGCAATGAGCAGTTCTTC
TRBJ2-3 | - | - | TRBV4-2 | CASSQDIEIPSTDTQYF | TGTGCCAGCAGCCAAGATATAGAGATCCCTAGCACAGATACGCAGTATTTT
TRBJ2-3 | - | - | TRBV24-1 | CATSDDRRGLTDTQYF | TGTGCCACCAGTGATGATCGCCGGGGTCTTACAGATACGCAGTATTTT
TRBJ1-1 | - | - | TRBV10-3 | CATKSYTPNTEAFF | TGTGCCACCAAAAGTTATACACCGAACACTGAAGCTTTCTTT
TRBJ2-5 | TRBD1 | - | TRBV9 | CASSERGQGKETQYF | TGTGCCAGCAGCGAACGTGGACAGGGAAAAGAGACCCAGTACTTC
TRBJ1-2 | - | - | TRBV9 | CASSVERNYGYTF | TGTGCCAGCAGCGTAGAACGGAACTATGGCTACACCTTC
TRBJ2-3 | - | once | TRBV25-1 | CASSEYKSTPDTQYF | TGTGCCAGCAGTGAATATAAAAGCACTCCCGATACGCAGTATTTT
TRBJ2-1 | TRBD2 | - | TRBV19 | CASSLISGYEQFF | TGTGCCAGTAGTTTGATTAGCGGGTATGAGCAGTTCTTC
TRBJ2-7 | TRBD1 | once | TRBV7-2 | CASSLAGTVLNEQYF | TGTGCCAGCAGCTTAGCTGGGACAGTTCTAAACGAGCAGTACTTC
TRBJ2-7 | TRBD1 | - | TRBV27 | CASSPKGPGQGAHEQYF | TGTGCCAGCAGTCCAAAAGGGCCGGGACAGGGGGCCCACGAGCAGTACTTC
TRBJ1-2 | - | - | TRBV7-9 | CASITNYGYTF | TGTGCCAGCATAACTAACTATGGCTACACCTTC
TRBJ2-7 | - | - | TRBV10-2 | CASSGGRGAVYF | TGCGCCAGCAGTGGAGGCAGGGGGGCGGTTTACTTC
TRBJ1-1 | - | once | TRBV27 | CASSLKGRANTEAFF | TGTGCCAGCAGTTTAAAGGGCAGGGCTAACACTGAAGCTTTCTTT
TRBJ1-4 | - | - | TRBV7-8 | CASSPRGSEKLFF | TGTGCCAGCAGCCCAAGGGGGAGTGAAAAACTGTTTTTT
TRBJ2-1 | - | - | TRBV3-1/TRBV3-2 | CASSQASPTLNEQFF | TGTGCCAGCAGCCAAGCTAGCCCCACCCTCAATGAGCAGTTCTTC
TRBJ1-6 | TRBD1 | - | TRBV3-1/TRBV3-2 | CASSQAGGAGSPLHF | TGTGCCAGCAGCCAGGCAGGGGGCGCGGGTTCACCCCTCCACTTT
TRBJ1-6 | - | - | TRBV3-1/TRBV3-2 | CASSQGGWDSPLHF | TGTGCCAGCAGCCAAGGCGGATGGGATTCACCCCTCCACTTT
TRBJ2-1 | - | - | TRBV9 | CASSVVGGALNEQFF | TGTGCCAGCAGCGTGGTAGGGGGGGCTCTCAATGAGCAGTTCTTC
TRBJ1-3 | - | - | TRBV5-1 | CASSFAGAGNTIYF | TGCGCCAGCAGTTTTGCAGGGGCGGGAAACACCATATATTTT
TRBJ1-2 | - | once | TRBV18 | CASSPDTNYGYTF | TGTGCCAGCTCACCAGACACCAACTATGGCTACACCTTC
TRBJ1-2 | TRBD1 | - | TRBV28 | CASSLRTGTGWGGYTF | TGTGCCAGCAGTTTAAGAACCGGGACAGGGTGGGGTGGCTACACCTTC
TRBJ1-1 | - | - | TRBV4-2 | CASSQELRESEAFF | TGTGCCAGCAGCCAAGAACTACGGGAATCTGAAGCTTTCTTT
TRBJ2-1 | TRBD2 | - | TRBV18 | CASSPSSGTYNEQFF | TGTGCCAGCTCACCCTCTAGCGGGACATACAATGAGCAGTTCTTC
TRBJ1-2 | - | few | TRBV28 | CASSFRDYYGYTF | TGTGCCAGCAGTTTCAGGGATTACTATGGCTACACCTTC
TRBJ2-7 | TRBD2 | - | TRBV7-2 | CASSLVSGSLQNEQYF | TGTGCCAGCAGCTTAGTCAGCGGGAGCCTCCAGAACGAGCAGTACTTC
TRBJ1-2 | - | - | TRBV9 | CASSGKGLHGYTF | TGTGCCAGCAGCGGAAAGGGGTTGCATGGCTACACCTTC
TRBJ2-1 | TRBD2 | - | TRBV10-3 | CAISNAGEGNEQFF | TGTGCCATCAGTAATGCGGGGGAGGGCAATGAGCAGTTCTTC
TRBJ1-5 | - | - | TRBV28 | CASSGGGSNQPQHF | TGTGCCAGCAGCGGCGGGGGGAGCAATCAGCCCCAGCATTTT